The source of this TCR beta chain is a study of OX40 agonist ivuxolimab in advanced cancers. The overall study: Subjects had a mean age of roughly 60 years, with a range of roughly 23 to 80; approximately 83% were male. Study results and limitations: At doses 0.1 to 3.0 mg/kg, CD4+ and CD8+ clones expanded.

In germline, CDR1 is SGHAT, CDR2 FQDESV (reference sequence). This CDR3 contains 16 residues. Trimming removed 1 base from V and 5 bases from J; junction bases left unmatched: 10. Concerning this clone itself: Its specificity is not known.

The method was immunoSEQ multiplex PCR; TCRdb's version includes in-frame clones alone and lacks a portion of them. The sample shows approximately 79,000 clones, 85% of them seen only once. The material was CD4+ or CD8+ T cells sorted from blood, obtained in a trial of the OX40 agonist ivuxolimab. The origin of this receptor is an adult with an advanced solid tumor such as melanoma, head and neck, liver or kidney cancer. The V gene is TRBV11-1, the J gene TRBJ2-7; TRBD1 matches 8 bases. CDR3 sequence reads: CASSLGGRGRVNEQYF. The CDR3 DNA follows: TGTGCCAGCAGCTTAGGTGGCAGGGGGCGCGTCAACGAGCAGTACTTC. Supplemented by reference TRBV11-1 and TRBJ2-7, the full variable domain reads EAEVAQSPRYKITEKSQAVAFWCDPISGHATLYWYRQILGQGPELLVQFQDESVVDDSQLPKDRFSAERLKGVDSTLKIQPAELGDSAMYLCASSLGGRGRVNEQYFGPGTRLTVT.